A single sample is the source of the 9 T cell receptor beta chains below, sequenced in a study of tumor and adjacent non-tumor tissue in lung cancer. A modified ARM-PCR protocol with three rounds of nested PCR amplified TCRbeta. TCRdb ran MiXCR on the multiplex PCR reads and lists one entry per CDR3 protein. The sample contains more than 70,000 distinct CDR3 sequences, around two thirds of which appear only once. This sample's RNA came from whole unsorted tissue. Material: lung tumor tissue. The source is a man in his sixties or seventies with non-small cell lung cancer.

A word on this clonotype: One end of the junction varies from germline; a read error may be responsible. The chain recombines TRBV6-5 with TRBJ1-6; 9 bases match TRBD1. CDR3 length: 14 amino acids. From germline, CDR1 is MNHEY and CDR2 SVGAGI. CDR3 in DNA: TGTGTCACTTCCTTGACAGGGGGAAATTCACCCCTCCAATTC. It translates to CVTSLTGGNSPLQF.

This chain connects TRBV20-1 to TRBJ1-5; 8 bases are shared with TRBD1. Germline CDR1 DFQATT, CDR2 SNEGSKA (reference sequence). The CDR3 contains 13 residues. CDR3 residues: CRPRDRIGQPQHF. CDR3 DNA: TGCAGACCTCGGGACAGGATTGGTCAGCCCCAGCATTTT.

This chain joins TRBV24-1 and TRBJ2-7; D is uncertain. The germline V gene has CDR1 KGHDR and CDR2 SFDVKD. Deletions cut 6 bases from V and 7 bases from J, with 18 bases between. The CDR3 loop spans 14 amino acids. The CDR3 loop is CATSRGVRAWEQYF. Here the CDR3 DNA reads TGTGCCACCAGTCGAGGCGTGAGAGCTTGGGAGCAGTACTTC.

Regarding this clonotype: No conserved phenylalanine or tryptophan is present at the end of the CDR3, so a read error is the likely explanation. The chain employs TRBV12-3 or TRBV12-4 and TRBJ1-1, with D perhaps TRBD1 (5 bases). Trimming took off 1 base at V and 2 bases at J, with 11 bases between the two ends. CDR3 length: 15 amino acids. The CDR3 DNA follows: TGTGCCAGCAGTTTAGGATCAGGGATTAACACTGAAGCTTTCATT. Translation gives CASSLGSGINTEAFI.

This clonotype was counted once. Relative to the germline gene, one junction end is altered; a read error may explain this. V and J are TRBV10-2 and TRBJ2-5; perhaps TRBD2 as D (6 bases). Germline CDR1 reads WSHSY; CDR2 reads SAAADI. This CDR3 comprises 13 residues. CDR3 bases: TGCGCCAGCACCCGGGAGAGACAAGAGACCCAGAACTTC. Its protein is CASTRERQETQNF.

As for this clonotype: A much larger clonotype is one base distant, so this may be a read error. The V call is TRBV28, the J call TRBJ2-2, with D possibly matching TRBD2 (8 bases). The V gene lost 7 bases and the J gene lost 3 bases, with 18 bases spanning the gap. CDR1 is MDHEN, CDR2 SYDVKM, per germline. CDR3 size: 16 residues. CDR3 nucleotide sequence: TGTGCCAGCAAGGGGGCTGGCGGGGGGCACACCGGGGAGCTGTTTTTT. This translates into CASKGAGGGHTGELFF.

By share of the sample, this clonotype is medium-sized (0.01 to 0.1%). The genes are TRBV11-3 and TRBJ2-6, with TRBD1 matching 9 bases. J was trimmed by 1 base and V by 3 bases; bases with no gene match: 4. This CDR3 contains 17 residues. Per the germline V gene, CDR1 is SGHNT and CDR2 is YENEEA. The CDR3 nucleotides read TGTGCCAGCAGCTTGGGACAGGGAGGTTCTGGGGCCAACGTCCTGACTTTC. Residues: CASSLGQGGSGANVLTF.

Details on this clonotype: The CDR3 does not close with the conserved phenylalanine or tryptophan, likely indicating a read error. The chain links TRBV6-1 to TRBJ2-6; perhaps D is TRBD1 or TRBD2 (5 bases each). The CDR3 contains 16 residues. Germline V gene lookup returns CDR1 MNHNS and CDR2 SASEGT. CDR3 DNA sequence: TGTGCCAGCAGTGCCGGGAACAGCTCTGGGGCCAACGCCCTGACTTCC. It is translated as CASSAGNSSGANALTS.

Regarding this clonotype: With a much larger clone just one base away, this may be a read error. No conserved phenylalanine or tryptophan ends this CDR3, so it is likely a read error. V gene TRBV7-9 combines with J gene TRBJ2-7, with D maybe TRBD2 (5 bases). The CDR3 has 11 residues. CDR1 is SEHNR, CDR2 FQNEAQ, per germline (reference sequence). Trimming shortened V by 6 bases and J by 6 bases, and 9 bases separated the two germline ends. Here the CDR3 reads CASRRGLEQYC. CDR3 in DNA: TGTGCCAGCAGGAGAGGGCTCGAGCAGTACTGC.